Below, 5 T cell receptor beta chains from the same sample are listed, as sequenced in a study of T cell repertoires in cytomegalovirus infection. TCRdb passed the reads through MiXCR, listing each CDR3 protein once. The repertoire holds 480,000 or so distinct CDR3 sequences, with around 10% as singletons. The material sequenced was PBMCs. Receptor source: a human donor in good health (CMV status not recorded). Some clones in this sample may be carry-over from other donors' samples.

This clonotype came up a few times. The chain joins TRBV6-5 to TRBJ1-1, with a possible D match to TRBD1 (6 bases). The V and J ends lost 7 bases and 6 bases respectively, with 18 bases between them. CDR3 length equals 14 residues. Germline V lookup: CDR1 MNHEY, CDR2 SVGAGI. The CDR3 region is CASKLTGESPEAFF. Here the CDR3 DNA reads TGTGCCAGCAAGCTGACAGGAGAATCCCCTGAAGCTTTCTTT.

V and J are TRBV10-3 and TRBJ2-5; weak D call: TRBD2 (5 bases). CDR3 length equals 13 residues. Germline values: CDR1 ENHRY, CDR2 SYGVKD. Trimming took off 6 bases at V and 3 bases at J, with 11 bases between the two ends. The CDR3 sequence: CAIREDGEETQYF. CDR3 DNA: TGTGCCATCAGGGAGGATGGGGAAGAGACCCAGTACTTC.

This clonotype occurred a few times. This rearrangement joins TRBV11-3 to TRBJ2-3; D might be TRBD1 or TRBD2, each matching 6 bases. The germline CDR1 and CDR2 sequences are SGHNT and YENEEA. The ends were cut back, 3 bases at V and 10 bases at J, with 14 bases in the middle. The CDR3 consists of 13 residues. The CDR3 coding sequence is TGTGCCAGCAGCTTTCCGGGGGCCGAAGCGCAGTATTTT. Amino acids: CASSFPGAEAQYF.

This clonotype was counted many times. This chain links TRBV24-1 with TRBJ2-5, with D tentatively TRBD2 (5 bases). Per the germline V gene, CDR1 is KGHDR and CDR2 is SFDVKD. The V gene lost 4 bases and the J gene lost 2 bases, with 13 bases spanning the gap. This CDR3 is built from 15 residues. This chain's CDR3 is CATSDPGLEQETQYF. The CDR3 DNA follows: TGTGCCACCAGTGACCCTGGACTTGAACAAGAGACCCAGTACTTC.

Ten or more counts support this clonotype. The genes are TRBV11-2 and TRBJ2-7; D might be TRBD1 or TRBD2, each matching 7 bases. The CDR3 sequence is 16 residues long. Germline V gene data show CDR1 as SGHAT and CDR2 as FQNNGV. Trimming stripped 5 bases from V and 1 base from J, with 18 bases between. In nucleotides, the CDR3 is TGTGCCAGCAGCCTTCAGGGGGGGGCCCTTTCCTACGAGCAGTACTTC. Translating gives CASSLQGGALSYEQYF.